This T cell receptor (beta chain) was obtained from a study of CD8+ T cells in alopecia areata. Overall study context: Spontaneous alopecia affected the 6-12-month-old C3H/HeJ graft donors, whose skin was transplanted to roughly 7-10-week-old female C3H/HeJ mice. General study findings and limits: Sequenced scalp T cells also include alphabeta T cells resident in normal skin. TCR sharing was clearer in mice than between patients, perhaps partly owing to patient HLA diversity. The study found higher clonality in lesional than normal scalp, especially in alopecia totalis/universalis.

A note on this clone: Its antigen remains unidentified. Gene names follow the mouse nomenclature.

RNA was extracted and reverse transcribed into cDNA as the sequencing template. This table comes from immunoSEQ multiplex PCR, and its TCRdb copy is limited to in-frame clones, with some not included. The sample is made up of 270,000 or so clones, none counted only once. Sorting relied on CD4, CD8alpha, NKG2D, NKG2ACE and other markers applied to pooled cutaneous lymph node cells. The specimen sequenced was CD4+ T cells sorted from a lymph node. The origin of this receptor is a C3H/HeJ mouse with alopecia areata. For the strain, the MHC haplotype given is H2-k.

CDR3 protein: CASRTHRDRKDTQYF. CDR3 DNA (partial): TGTGCCAGCAGGACCCACCGGGACAGAAAAGAC. The chain couples TRBV19 to TRBJ2-5; 7 bases map to TRBD1. Read data end 4 residues before the CDR3 end; the end is taken from the germline J gene. This CDR3 is built from 15 residues. The germline CDR1 and CDR2 sequences are FNHDT and SITEND (reference sequence). The entire variable domain, with the rest obtained from reference TRBV19 and TRBJ2-5, is as follows: GGIITQTPKFLIGQEGQKLTLKCQQNFNHDTMYWYRQDSGKGLRLIYYSITENDLQKGDLSEGYDASREKKSSFSLTVTSAQKNEMAVFLCASRTHRDRKDTQYFGPGTRLLVL.